These 10 T cell receptor delta chains came from one sample sequenced in a study of γδ T cells in repeated Plasmodium falciparum infection. TCRdb redid the clone calls on the multiplex PCR reads with CATT. The sample yields 70,000 to 95,000 delta-chain clones, about 1.5% seen once. Flow sorting of PBMC yielded separate Vgamma9/Vdelta2+ and Vdelta2-negative gammadelta T cell populations for bulk repertoire analysis. The sequenced sample consisted of gamma-delta T cells from blood. The source of these receptors is a pool of human donors (malaria-infected and uninfected, not separated).

Of note for this clone: TCRdb has a much larger clone's protein, which differs at residue 10 from the translation of this DNA, likely because of a read error; what is shown is the protein translated from the DNA. The rearrangement joins TRDV3 to TRDJ1; TRDD3 might be the D (5 bases). Germline CDR1 and CDR2: TVYSNPD and GDNSRS (reference sequence). CDR3 length equals 14 residues. The CDR3 sequence: CSQGGPLYTGKLIF. In DNA form, the CDR3 reads TGCTCACAGGGGGGCCCCCTGTACACCGGTAAACTCATCTTT.

This clone was seen repeatedly, ten times or more. This likely came from a read error, as a far larger clone is one base away. Other DNA sequences in the sample encode the same CDR3. The chain is built from TRDV2 and TRDJ3, with TRDD3 identical over 10 bases. This CDR3 has 18 amino acids. The V gene's germline CDR1 is GEAIGNYY and CDR2 EKD. In DNA, the CDR3 is TGTGCCTGCGACACCGCTGGGGGATACTCCTGGGACACCCGACAGATGTTTTTC. The encoded protein is CACDTAGGYSWDTRQMFF.

This clone was detected ten times or more. TCRdb's protein, taken from a much larger clone, differs from this DNA's translation at residue 11, likely owing to a read error; the protein displayed comes from the DNA. This sequence joins TRDV2 and TRDJ1; TRDD3 matches at 7 bases. Matching the DNA to germline supplied the J gene, which TCRdb does not give. J lost 3 bases, V lost 3 bases, and 12 bases had no gene match. The CDR3 sequence is 16 residues long. In germline, CDR1 is GEAIGNYY, CDR2 EKD. CDR3 loop: CACDYAGGYYADKLIF. CDR3 sequence (DNA): TGTGCCTGTGACTACGCTGGGGGCTATTACGCCGATAAACTCATCTTT.

In this sample, this clone turned up a few times. TCRdb's protein for this DNA is that of a much larger clone and differs from the translation at residue 16, likely a read error; the protein shown is the DNA translation. The J gene is TRDJ1, the V gene TRDV2; 12 nucleotides align to TRDD3. Here the J gene came from matching the DNA to germline, since TCRdb omits it. Germline CDR1 and CDR2: GEAIGNYY and EKD. The CDR3 has 19 residues. The V and J ends lost 7 bases and 9 bases, in that order; junction bases with no gene match: 26. CDR3 nucleotides: TGTGCCTGCATTACGTACTGGGGGATACCCTCCCCGTACACCGGTGAACTCATCTTT. It translates to CACITYWGIPSPYTGELIF.

This clone has only a few counts. TCRdb assigns this DNA the protein of a much larger clone, which departs from its translation at residue 7; this likely reflects a read error, and the protein shown comes from translating the DNA. The V call is TRDV1, the J call TRDJ1; 8 bases match TRDD3. Germline CDR1 and CDR2: TSWWSYY and QGS. The CDR3 loop spans 22 amino acids. J lost 0 bases, V lost 2 bases, and 23 bases had no gene match. Here the CDR3 DNA reads TGTGCTCTTGGGGAAGGTCCCTACCGTACTGGGGGTCACCTCCCCTACACCGATAAACTCATCTTT. Amino acid sequence: CALGEGPYRTGGHLPYTDKLIF.

A note on this clone: The TCRdb protein comes from a much larger clone and disagrees with this DNA's translation at residue 11, likely due to a read error; the protein given here is derived from the DNA. The V call is TRDV1, the J call TRDJ1, with 9 positions matching TRDD2. The J gene, left out of TCRdb, was set here by checking the DNA against germline. The J segment lost 0 bases and the V segment lost 2 bases, leaving 19 bases of the junction unmatched. This CDR3 contains 21 residues. Germline V lookup: CDR1 TSWWSYY, CDR2 QGS. This chain's CDR3 is CALGEKAFLHIVLLHTDKLIF. CDR3 DNA sequence: TGTGCTCTTGGGGAAAAGGCCTTCCTACACATAGTACTCCTTCACACCGATAAACTCATCTTT.

This clone was seen many times. The V and J genes are TRDV1 and TRDJ1; 9 bases fit TRDD2. Assignment of the J gene here rests on matching the DNA to germline, because TCRdb gives none. The CDR3 contains 24 residues. Trimming removed 1 base from V and 4 bases from J; junction bases left unmatched: 31. Germline loops: CDR1 TSWWSYY, CDR2 QGS. CDR3 DNA: TGTGCTCTTGGGGAACCGACCTCAGGCCTTCCTACTTACTGGGGCCCAGGGGCAGACGATAAACTCATCTTT. Translation gives CALGEPTSGLPTYWGPGADDKLIF.

Only a few counts were recorded for this clone. One base separates it from a far larger clone, so it is likely a read error. In the same sample, other DNA sequences code for this CDR3. This chain joins TRDV1 and TRDJ4, with D possibly being TRDD3 (6 bases). Assignment of the J gene here rests on matching the DNA to germline, because TCRdb gives none. V gave up 4 bases and J gave up 3 bases, with 48 bases separating them. The CDR3 extends over 25 amino acids. Germline V lookup: CDR1 TSWWSYY, CDR2 QGS. CDR3 loop: CALGGPHGRLVPIDHVLGDKGPLIF. As DNA, the CDR3 is TGTGCTCTTGGGGGTCCCCATGGACGGCTTGTCCCAATCGACCATGTACTGGGTGATAAAGGACCCCTGATCTTT.

In its sample, this clone was seen many times. It is unclear where the CDR3 begins or ends on the DNA, so no DNA is shown, and the CDR3 is as TCRdb lists it. CDR3 residues: CALGGFLGTFGDTLERPLIF. The genes are TRDV1 and TRDJ4; TRDD3 reflects the table's D call only, with no check against the DNA. The germline V gene has CDR1 TSWWSYY and CDR2 QGS. The CDR3 has 20 residues if both end residues are counted.

Of note for this clone: It differs at one base from a far larger clone, so likely a read error. The sample carries other DNA sequences with the same CDR3. The rearrangement uses TRDV1 and TRDJ1; a weak D match, TRDD2 (6 bases). The CDR3 sequence is 18 residues long. Germline loops: CDR1 TSWWSYY, CDR2 QGS. Here the CDR3 reads CALGEPSYGVLLTDKLIF. DNA of the CDR3: TGTGCCCTTGGGGAACCCTCCTACGGGGTTCTACTCACCGATAAACTCATCTTT.